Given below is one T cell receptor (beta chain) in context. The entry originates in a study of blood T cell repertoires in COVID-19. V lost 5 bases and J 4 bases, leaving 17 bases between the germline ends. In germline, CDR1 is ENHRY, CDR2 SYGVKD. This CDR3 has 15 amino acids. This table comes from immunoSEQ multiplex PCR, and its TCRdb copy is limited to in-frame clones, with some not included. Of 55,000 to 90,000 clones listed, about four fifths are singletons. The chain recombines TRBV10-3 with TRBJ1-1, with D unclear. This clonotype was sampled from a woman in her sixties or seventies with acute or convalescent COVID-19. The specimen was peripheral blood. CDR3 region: CAISYSSGVGTEAFF. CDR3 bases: TGTGCCATCAGTTATAGTAGCGGGGTAGGCACTGAAGCTTTCTTT.